The 14 T cell receptor beta chains below come from one sample, sequenced in a study of CD8 T cells in ankylosing spondylitis. Findings and caveats of the study: In ankylosing spondylitis blood, a motif of seven to nine highly homologous TCR beta variants appeared characteristic.

The antigens for these receptors are not known. One entry per CDR3 protein results from TCRdb running MiXCR on the 5' RACE reads. The table includes 650,000 to 800,000 distinct CDR3 sequences, under 20% detected once. The sequencing input was blood, either unsorted or a sorted T cell fraction (not recorded which). The receptor set was obtained from a male donor with ankylosing spondylitis.

The gene calls are TRBV5-1 and TRBJ1-2; a possible D gene is TRBD1 (5 bases). Trimming took off 0 bases at V and 4 bases at J, with 10 bases between the two ends. The germline gives CDR1 SGHRS, CDR2 YFSETQ. The CDR3 runs 14 residues. CDR3 bases: TGCGCCAGCAGCTTGGACGGGGCAGTCTATGGCTACACCTTC. Translating it yields CASSLDGAVYGYTF.

This clonotype was seen repeatedly, ten times or more. V usage is TRBV5-6 and J usage is TRBJ1-3; possibly TRBD1 for D (6 bases). This CDR3 has 14 amino acids. V lost 2 bases and J lost 4, with 10 bases in between. The germline gives CDR1 SGHDT, CDR2 YYEEEE. The CDR3 DNA sequence: TGTGCCAGCAGCTTATCAGGGGTCGGAAACACCATATATTTT. Amino acid sequence: CASSLSGVGNTIYF.

The rearrangement links TRBV20-1 to TRBJ1-2; D is perhaps TRBD1 (5 bases). Trimming shortened V by 0 bases and J by 4 bases, and 9 bases separated the two germline ends. The CDR3 spans 13 residues. Germline V gives CDR1 DFQATT, CDR2 SNEGSKA (reference sequence). The CDR3 spells CSARDRGAYGYTF. The CDR3 DNA reads as TGCAGTGCTAGAGATCGAGGGGCCTATGGCTACACCTTC.

This clonotype was counted only a few times. Here the CDR3 reads CSARPSVGGDRVTSPLHF. The CDR3 nucleotides read TGCAGTGCTAGACCATCAGTAGGGGGGGACAGGGTAACTTCACCCCTCCACTTT. This chain uses TRBV20-1 with TRBJ1-6; 9 nucleotides line up with TRBD1. V lost 2 bases and J lost 9; bases outside the gene matches: 17. In germline, CDR1 is DFQATT, CDR2 SNEGSKA (reference sequence). This CDR3 region has 18 residues.

This clonotype has ten or more counts. J is TRBJ2-7 and V is TRBV7-9; 11 positions agree with TRBD1. This CDR3 contains 15 residues. Germline CDR1 and CDR2: SEHNR and FQNEAQ (reference sequence). V trimming: 5 bases; J trimming: 5 bases; junction bases outside the gene matches: 8. This CDR3 reads CASSAGQGAKNEQYF. CDR3 nucleotides: TGTGCCAGCAGCGCAGGACAGGGGGCGAAGAACGAGCAGTACTTC.

The CDR3 is CSAGDRASYEQYF. The CDR3 nucleotides are TGCAGTGCTGGCGACAGGGCCTCCTACGAGCAGTACTTC. The chain recombines TRBV20-1 with TRBJ2-7, with TRBD1 matching over 7 bases. Germline loops: CDR1 DFQATT, CDR2 SNEGSKA (reference sequence). The CDR3 is 13 amino acids. V was clipped by 5 bases and J by 0 bases; unmatched bases: 4.

This clonotype appeared a single time. The V call is TRBV20-1, the J call TRBJ2-2; unclear D gene. Trimming left V 0 bases short and J 1 base short, with 3 bases between. Germline V CDR1 and CDR2: DFQATT, SNEGSKA (reference sequence). CDR3 length: 13 residues. The CDR3 loop is CSAREENTGELFF. In DNA, the CDR3 is TGCAGTGCTAGAGAAGAGAACACCGGGGAGCTGTTTTTT.

This chain links TRBV29-1 with TRBJ2-2; D gene uncertain. CDR3 length: 15 amino acids. The V gene lost 5 bases and the J gene lost 4 bases, with 17 bases spanning the gap. CDR1 SQVTM and CDR2 ANQGSEA come from the germline V gene. Here the CDR3 reads CSVQPVGRPTGELFF. Here the CDR3 DNA reads TGCAGCGTTCAGCCCGTTGGCAGGCCCACCGGGGAGCTGTTTTTT.

V gene TRBV3-1 combines with J gene TRBJ2-1; TRBD2 is a possible D gene (6 bases). V was cut by 0 bases and J by 1 base, with 10 bases left in between. The CDR3 is 16 amino acids. Germline V gene lookup returns CDR1 LGHDT and CDR2 YNNKEL (reference sequence). The CDR3 DNA follows: TGTGCCAGCAGCCAAGACCCGGGACTTTCCTACAATGAGCAGTTCTTC. Amino acid sequence: CASSQDPGLSYNEQFF.

This clonotype appeared many times. V usage is TRBV29-1 and J usage is TRBJ2-5, with D tentatively TRBD1 or TRBD2 (6 bases each). The CDR3 contains 13 residues. Germline loops: CDR1 SQVTM, CDR2 ANQGSEA. V lost 8 bases to trimming and J lost 5 bases, with 18 bases between them. For the CDR3, the DNA is TGCAGCTTCCCCGGTCGGGGGCGGGAGACCCAGTACTTC. Its protein is CSFPGRGRETQYF.

Of note for this clonotype: One base away lies a much larger clone, so this may be a sequencing read error. The V call is TRBV20-1, the J call TRBJ1-6; 9 positions match TRBD1. Germline V gives CDR1 DFQATT, CDR2 SNEGSKA (reference sequence). The CDR3 is made up of 15 amino acids. J was trimmed by 9 bases and V by 3 bases; bases with no gene match: 9. The DNA of the CDR3 is TGCAGTGCTAGTCGACAGGACAGGGGTTCTTCACCCCTCCACTTT. Amino acid sequence: CSASRQDRGSSPLHF.

The V call is TRBV3-1, the J call TRBJ1-2; TRBD1 might be the D (5 bases). Germline-derived CDR1 and CDR2 are LGHDT and YNNKEL (reference sequence). The CDR3 length is 16 residues. V lost 1 base, J lost 5 bases, and 17 bases lay in between. The CDR3 sequence: CASSQGGYVSGYGYTF. The CDR3 nucleotides read TGTGCCAGCAGCCAAGGGGGGTACGTCTCTGGGTATGGCTACACCTTC.

This clonotype was detected a few times. This chain connects TRBV4-3 to TRBJ2-3; 7 positions match TRBD2. The CDR3 totals 15 residues. Germline-derived CDR1 and CDR2 are LGHNA and YSLEER. The trim removed 4 bases at V and 8 bases at J, leaving 12 bases unmatched. This CDR3 is CASSRGEGGKGTQYF. The CDR3 nucleotides read TGCGCCAGCAGCCGCGGGGAGGGCGGGAAGGGTACGCAGTATTTT.

This clonotype was picked up a small number of times. CDR3 in DNA: TGTGCCAGCAGTTACCGTGGCCCTAGCGACGCTGGGGCCAACGTCCTGACTTTC. Protein product: CASSYRGPSDAGANVLTF. This chain connects TRBV6-5 to TRBJ2-6, with a tentative D call TRBD2 (6 bases). Trimming removed 2 bases from V and 2 bases from J, with 16 bases in between. From germline, CDR1 is MNHEY and CDR2 SVGAGI. This CDR3 contains 18 residues.